These 14 T cell receptor beta chains were sequenced from one sample in a study of cytomegalovirus exposure and HLA in healthy donors. Data came from immunoSEQ multiplex PCR; TCRdb stores just in-frame clones and leaves some out. Here the sample spans hundreds of thousands of clones, 75% to 90% being singletons. The specimen was PBMCs. Receptors were obtained from a woman between 18 and 29 years old in good health and CMV-seronegative.

This chain uses TRBV27 with TRBJ2-3; D ambiguous. V lost 4 bases to trimming and J lost 7 bases, with 9 bases between them. This CDR3 has 12 amino acids. Germline CDR1 reads MNHEY; CDR2 reads SMNVEV (reference sequence). The CDR3 sequence is CASSSPRNTQYF. CDR3 nucleotide sequence: TGTGCCAGCAGTTCCCCCAGGAATACGCAGTATTTT.

The V gene is TRBV6-5, the J gene TRBJ2-1; 7 nucleotides line up with TRBD2. The CDR3 is made up of 16 amino acids. The germline CDR1 and CDR2 sequences are MNHEY and SVGAGI. J was trimmed by 9 bases and V by 0 bases; bases with no gene match: 11. In nucleotides, the CDR3 is TGTGCCAGCAGTTACTCGAATGCGGGTCCGGGGGGTGAGCAGTTCTTC. Its protein product is CASSYSNAGPGGEQFF.

CDR3 residues: CASSLEASRRGYTF. The CDR3 DNA is TGTGCCAGCAGCTTGGAGGCCTCGAGGAGGGGCTACACCTTC. The V and J genes are TRBV5-6 and TRBJ1-2, with D uncertain. V was trimmed by 0 bases and J by 8 bases, leaving 14 bases between them. The CDR3 spans 14 residues. Germline V gene sequence: CDR1 SGHDT, CDR2 YYEEEE.

A remark on this clone: Other DNA sequences in this specimen translate into the identical CDR3. V and J are TRBV9 and TRBJ2-7, with D possibly matching TRBD2 (5 bases). The CDR3 is 15 residues long. Germline V lookup: CDR1 SGDLS, CDR2 YYNGEE. V lost 2 bases to trimming and J lost 0 bases, with 12 bases between them. The DNA for the CDR3 is TGTGCCAGCAGCGTGAGTTCTGGGAGCTCCTACGAGCAGTACTTC. Protein: CASSVSSGSSYEQYF. Based on the CDR3 plus reference TRBV9 and TRBJ2-7, the full variable domain is DSGVTQTPKHLITATGQRVTLRCSPRSGDLSVYWYQQSLDQGLQFLIQYYNGEERAKGNILERFSAQQFPDLHSELNLSSLELGDSALYFCASSVSSGSSYEQYFGPGTRLTVT.

In its sample, this clone was seen a few times. V and J are TRBV20-1 and TRBJ2-7; D unresolved. The CDR3 loop spans 11 amino acids. Trimming shortened V by 1 base and J by 3 bases, and 4 bases separated the two germline ends. Germline assignment: CDR1 DFQATT and CDR2 SNEGSKA (reference sequence). The CDR3 bases are TGCAGTGCTAGAGGGTACTACGAGCAGTACTTC. Protein sequence: CSARGYYEQYF.

The genes are TRBV4-1 and TRBJ2-1; no clear D gene. V shed 3 bases and J shed 8 bases, with 8 bases lying between them. This CDR3 is 12 amino acids long. Germline V gene lookup returns CDR1 MGHRA and CDR2 YSYEKL. The CDR3 nucleotides read TGCGCCAGCAGCCACCTCGGGTATGAGCAGTTCTTC. Its protein product is CASSHLGYEQFF.

This chain joins TRBV5-1 and TRBJ2-1, with D possibly TRBD2 on 6 matching bases. The V end was cut by 4 bases, the J end by 4 bases, with 12 bases between. CDR3 length: 14 amino acids. CDR1 is SGHRS, CDR2 YFSETQ, per germline. The CDR3 loop reads CASSLGSGYNEQFF. The CDR3, as DNA: TGCGCCAGCAGCCTGGGTAGCGGATACAATGAGCAGTTCTTC.

V and J are TRBV30 and TRBJ2-1, with D hard to call. The CDR3 covers 14 residues. Germline-derived CDR1 and CDR2 are GTSNPN and SVGIG (reference sequence). The V and J ends lost 1 base and 6 bases respectively, with 13 bases between them. The CDR3 coding sequence is TGTGCCTGGAGTGACAGCCCCCGAGGCAATGAGCAGTTCTTC. It yields the protein CAWSDSPRGNEQFF.

The V gene is TRBV10-3, the J gene TRBJ2-1, with D possibly being TRBD2 (6 bases). This CDR3 contains 15 residues. Trimming took off 3 bases at V and 3 bases at J, with 12 bases between the two ends. Germline CDR1 and CDR2: ENHRY and SYGVKD. CDR3 residues: CAISDSGTFYNEQFF. CDR3 nucleotides: TGTGCCATCAGTGATTCCGGGACTTTCTACAATGAGCAGTTCTTC.

The chain uses TRBV25-1 and TRBJ1-4, with TRBD1 matching 8 bases. Germline V gene lookup returns CDR1 MGHDK and CDR2 SYGVNS. CDR3 length: 15 residues. The trim removed 4 bases at V and 8 bases at J, leaving 9 bases unmatched. The CDR3 region is CASSGPGTGREKLFF. In DNA, the CDR3 is TGTGCCAGCAGTGGTCCCGGGACAGGAAGGGAAAAACTGTTTTTT.

V and J are TRBV6-6 and TRBJ2-7; D might be TRBD1 (6 bases). Germline V gives CDR1 MNHNY, CDR2 SVGAGI (reference sequence). The CDR3 spans 13 residues. The V end was cut by 6 bases, the J end by 0 bases, with 9 bases between. CDR3 DNA sequence: TGTGCCAGCAGCCAGGGGTACTCCTACGAGCAGTACTTC. As protein: CASSQGYSYEQYF.

J is TRBJ2-3 and V is TRBV5-1, with 9 positions matching TRBD1. V shed 4 bases, J shed 5 bases, and the junction held 8 bases outside the gene matches. The V gene's germline CDR1 is SGHRS and CDR2 YFSETQ. The CDR3 runs to 15 residues. For the CDR3, the DNA is TGCGCCAGCAGCCCGAGACAGGGGGGTAGAGATACGCAGTATTTT. It specifies CASSPRQGGRDTQYF. The full variable domain, with the rest looked up from reference TRBV5-1 and TRBJ2-3, is KAGVTQTPRYLIKTRGQQVTLSCSPISGHRSVSWYQQTPGQGLQFLFEYFSETQRNKGNFPGRFSGRQFSNSRSEMNVSTLELGDSALYLCASSPRQGGRDTQYFGPGTRLTVL.

The chain has TRBV5-1 and TRBJ2-1; 12 bases are shared with TRBD2. The germline V gene encodes CDR1 SGHRS and CDR2 YFSETQ. Trimming at V came to 3 bases and at J to 9 bases, leaving 7 bases not matched to a gene. The CDR3 is 15 residues long. CDR3 protein: CASSSLAGGPVEQFF. CDR3 DNA: TGCGCCAGCAGCTCCCTAGCGGGGGGGCCTGTTGAGCAGTTCTTC.

The chain carries TRBV5-1 and TRBJ1-3, with a tentative D call TRBD1 (6 bases). Germline V lookup: CDR1 SGHRS, CDR2 YFSETQ. CDR3 length: 13 amino acids. The V and J ends lost 3 bases and 4 bases respectively, with 8 bases between them. This CDR3 reads CASSWTVGNTIYF. The CDR3 region has the DNA TGCGCCAGCAGCTGGACAGTGGGAAACACCATATATTTT.